This paragraph covers one T cell receptor (beta chain) sequence. The data stem from a study of blood T cells in healthy people across ages. For the second PCR, which ran for roughly 6 to 11 cycles, a sample-barcoded 5' primer and a J-beta primer mix were used. Via MiXCR, TCRdb re-called the 5' RACE reads, giving one row per CDR3 protein. The top ten clones hold approximately 7% of a sample with 1,300,000 or so distinct CDR3 sequences, around 55% of them seen once. There are 15 residues in the CDR3. CDR1 and CDR2 (germline): LGHDT, YNNKEL (reference sequence). Trimming removed 6 bases from V and 2 bases from J; junction bases left unmatched: 10.

This TCR was recovered from a man between 18 and 29 years old in good health. The chain joins TRBV3-1 to TRBJ2-7, with 7 bases lining up with TRBD2. The sequenced material came from blood. CDR3 DNA: TGTGCCAGCAGGAAGGGACTATTTAATCCCTACGAGCAGTACTTC. Its protein is CASRKGLFNPYEQYF.